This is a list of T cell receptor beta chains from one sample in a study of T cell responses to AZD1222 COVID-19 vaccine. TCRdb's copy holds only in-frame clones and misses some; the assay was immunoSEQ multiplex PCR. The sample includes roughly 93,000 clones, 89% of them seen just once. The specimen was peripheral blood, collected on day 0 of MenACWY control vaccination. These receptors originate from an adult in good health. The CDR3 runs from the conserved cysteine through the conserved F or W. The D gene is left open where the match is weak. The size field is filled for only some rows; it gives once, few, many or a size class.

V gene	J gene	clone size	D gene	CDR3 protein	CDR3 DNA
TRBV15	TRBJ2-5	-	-	CATSSGWRETQYF	TGTGCCACCAGCAGCGGGTGGCGTGAGACCCAGTACTTC
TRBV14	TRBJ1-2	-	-	CASSPSWSALDGYTF	TGTGCCAGCAGCCCCTCATGGAGTGCCCTAGATGGCTACACCTTC
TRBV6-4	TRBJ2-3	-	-	CASSLGGPTDTQYF	TGTGCCAGCAGTCTCGGAGGCCCCACAGATACGCAGTATTTT
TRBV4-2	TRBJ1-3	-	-	CASSQELGSGNTIYF	TGTGCCAGCAGCCAAGAACTGGGCTCTGGAAACACCATATATTTT
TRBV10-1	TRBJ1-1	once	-	CASKQAADTEAFF	TGCGCCAGCAAACAGGCAGCGGACACTGAAGCTTTCTTT
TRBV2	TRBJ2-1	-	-	CASSEQISYNEQFF	TGTGCCAGCAGTGAGCAGATATCCTACAATGAGCAGTTCTTC
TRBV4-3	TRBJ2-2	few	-	CASSQGIAANTGELFF	TGCGCCAGCAGCCAAGGGATAGCGGCTAACACCGGGGAGCTGTTTTTT
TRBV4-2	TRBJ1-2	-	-	CASSSGQPGGGDYTF	TGTGCCAGCAGTTCAGGACAACCGGGAGGTGGGGACTACACCTTC
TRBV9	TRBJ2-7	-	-	CASSQDGPIWSYEQYF	TGTGCCAGCAGCCAAGACGGGCCTATTTGGTCCTACGAGCAGTACTTC
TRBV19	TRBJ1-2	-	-	CASSIYGLGYTF	TGTGCCAGTAGTATTTATGGGTTGGGCTACACCTTC
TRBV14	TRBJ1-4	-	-	CASSIDGQPPNEKLFF	TGTGCCAGCAGCATCGACGGACAGCCACCGAATGAAAAACTGTTTTTT
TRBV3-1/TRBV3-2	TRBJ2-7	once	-	CASSQDYGQRFEQYF	TGTGCCAGCAGCCAAGATTACGGACAGCGGTTTGAGCAGTACTTC
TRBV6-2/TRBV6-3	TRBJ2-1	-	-	CASSYTRVLSNEQFF	TGTGCCAGCAGTTACACCAGGGTTCTCTCGAATGAGCAGTTCTTC
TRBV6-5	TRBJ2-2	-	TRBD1	CASIGQGAGELFF	TGTGCCAGCATAGGGCAGGGGGCCGGGGAGCTGTTTTTT
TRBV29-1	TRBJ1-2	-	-	CSVASGLGAYGYTF	TGCAGCGTTGCGAGCGGACTGGGGGCCTATGGCTACACCTTC
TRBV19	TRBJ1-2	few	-	CASSRDTRVGGYTF	TGTGCCAGTAGTAGGGACACCCGCGTCGGTGGCTACACCTTC
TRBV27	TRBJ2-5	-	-	CASSFRLAPQETQYF	TGTGCCAGCAGTTTCCGGCTAGCACCCCAAGAGACCCAGTACTTC
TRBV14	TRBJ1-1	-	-	CASSQGNWNTEAFF	TGTGCCAGCAGCCAAGGAAATTGGAACACTGAAGCTTTCTTT
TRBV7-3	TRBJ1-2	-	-	CASSLTGGRNQGYTF	TGTGCCAGCAGCTTAACGGGGGGCAGAAATCAGGGCTACACCTTC
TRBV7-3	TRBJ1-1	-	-	CASSPGPVNTEAFF	TGTGCCAGCAGCCCCGGGCCGGTGAACACTGAAGCTTTCTTT
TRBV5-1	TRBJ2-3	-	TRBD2	CASGTSGPDTQYF	TGCGCCAGCGGAACTAGCGGGCCAGATACGCAGTATTTT
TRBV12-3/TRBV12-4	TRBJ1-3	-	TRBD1	CASSQGAGNTIYF	TGTGCCAGCAGCCAGGGGGCTGGAAACACCATATATTTT
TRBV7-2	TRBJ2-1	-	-	CASSLGSSPRYNEQFF	TGTGCCAGCAGCTTAGGAAGTAGCCCGAGATACAATGAGCAGTTCTTC
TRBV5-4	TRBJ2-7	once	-	CASSLAGRDEQYF	TGTGCCAGCAGCTTGGCGGGCAGGGACGAGCAGTACTTC
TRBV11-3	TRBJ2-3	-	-	CASSLTAGNTDTQYF	TGTGCCAGCAGCTTGACCGCTGGGAACACAGATACGCAGTATTTT
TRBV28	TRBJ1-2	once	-	CASSSTGQNYGYTF	TGTGCCAGCAGTTCCACGGGACAAAACTATGGCTACACCTTC
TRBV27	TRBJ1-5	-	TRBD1	CASSLYAGGGGQPQHF	TGTGCCAGCAGTTTATATGCAGGGGGCGGGGGTCAGCCCCAGCATTTT
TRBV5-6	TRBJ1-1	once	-	CASSLITRRATEAFF	TGTGCCAGCAGCTTAATCACGCGGCGGGCCACTGAAGCTTTCTTT
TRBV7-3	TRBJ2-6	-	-	CASSLSGPISGANVLTF	TGTGCCAGCAGCTTATCAGGGCCCATCTCTGGGGCCAACGTCCTGACTTTC
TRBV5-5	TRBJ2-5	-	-	CASSLAQGPAYQETQYF	TGTGCCAGCAGCTTGGCGCAGGGACCAGCCTACCAAGAGACCCAGTACTTC
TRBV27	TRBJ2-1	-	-	CASSLEGFNEQFF	TGTGCCAGCAGTTTAGAGGGGTTCAATGAGCAGTTCTTC
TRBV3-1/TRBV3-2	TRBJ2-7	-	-	CASSLRNEQYF	TGTGCCAGCAGCCTGAGGAACGAGCAGTACTTC
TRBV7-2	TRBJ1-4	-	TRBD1	CASSYTGTGDEKLFF	TGTGCCAGCAGTTATACCGGGACAGGGGACGAAAAACTGTTTTTT
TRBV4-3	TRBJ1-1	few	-	CASSQEQANTEAFF	TGCGCCAGCAGCCAAGAGCAGGCGAACACTGAAGCTTTCTTT
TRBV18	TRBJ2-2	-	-	CASSSGTRQLTTPGELFF	TGTGCCAGCTCATCCGGGACACGTCAACTAACTACCCCCGGGGAGCTGTTTTTT
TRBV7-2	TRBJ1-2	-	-	CASSLSWLGYGYTF	TGTGCCAGCAGCTTATCTTGGCTCGGCTATGGCTACACCTTC
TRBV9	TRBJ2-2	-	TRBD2	CASSGPSRGDAGELFF	TGTGCCAGCAGCGGACCGTCGCGGGGGGATGCCGGGGAGCTGTTTTTT
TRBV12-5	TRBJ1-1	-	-	CASGSPTPHTEAFF	TGTGCTAGTGGTTCGCCGACACCTCACACTGAAGCTTTCTTT
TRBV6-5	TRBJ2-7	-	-	CASNRRGSSYEQYF	TGTGCCAGCAACCGAAGAGGGAGCTCCTACGAGCAGTACTTC
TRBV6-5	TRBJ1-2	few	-	CASSRDINYGYTF	TGTGCCAGCAGCAGGGACATCAACTATGGCTACACCTTC